Included here is one TCR beta chain sequence, with context. The CDR3 consists of 13 residues. Germline assignment: CDR1 MNHEY and CDR2 SVGEGT. V shed 3 bases and J shed 3 bases, with 9 bases lying between them. One Seattle source followed patients from active infection through their disease course. The data are from a study of blood T cell repertoires in COVID-19. Original analysis: Reference gene primer amplification gave nucleated cell count estimates. Sequencing was performed with immunoSEQ multiplex PCR; in TCRdb, only in-frame clones are kept and a portion is missing. The V and J calls and clone size are taken from that table; D and trimming were inferred from the DNA. The table records under 250,000 clones, around 88% of them present only once.

The receptor was derived from a woman in her twenties or thirties with COVID-19, enrolled during active disease. V usage is TRBV6-2 or TRBV6-3 and J usage is TRBJ2-7; no clear D gene. The sequenced material came from peripheral blood. Here the CDR3 reads CASSYLGNYEQYF. The DNA of the CDR3 is TGTGCCAGCAGTTATCTGGGCAACTACGAGCAGTACTTC.